Listed below are T cell receptor beta chains from one sample, sequenced in a study of immune characteristics of hereditary and idiopathic chronic pancreatitis. Measured with immunoSEQ multiplex PCR; TCRdb has only the in-frame clones, and not every one. The data contain roughly 13,000 clones, less than 75% of them singletons. The sample comprised pancreas tissue with hereditary chronic pancreatitis. Source of these receptors: a human donor with chronic pancreatitis. The conserved cysteine and the conserved F or W are not part of the CDR3 here. Fields, in order: clone size, V gene, CDR3 protein. Clone size appears in some rows only: once, few, many, or a class for an expanded clone.

abundance: few; v_gene: TRBV7-2; CDR3aa: AIGTYLRGELF
abundance: -; v_gene: TRBV19; CDR3aa: ASSRAALGNTIY
abundance: -; v_gene: TRBV10-3; CDR3aa: AISVPPGAGVEDTQY
abundance: -; v_gene: TRBV19; CDR3aa: ASSITPGGGKSYGYT
abundance: -; v_gene: TRBV4-1; CDR3aa: ASSQEGQRAF
abundance: -; v_gene: TRBV28; CDR3aa: ASSFRGSSSYEQY
abundance: -; v_gene: TRBV2; CDR3aa: ASSLPAGLAVRNEQF
abundance: -; v_gene: TRBV27; CDR3aa: ASSLSPTSGGYNEQF
abundance: -; v_gene: TRBV28; CDR3aa: ASSPPGPDEQY
abundance: once; v_gene: TRBV3-1/TRBV3-2; CDR3aa: ASSQVAYEQY
abundance: few; v_gene: TRBV15; CDR3aa: ATSYDTGTGDEKLF
abundance: once; v_gene: TRBV28; CDR3aa: ASSFKLYGYT
abundance: few; v_gene: TRBV28; CDR3aa: ASSLWWRLAGVGEQY
abundance: once; v_gene: TRBV6-5; CDR3aa: ASGKTGSTNYGYT
abundance: -; v_gene: TRBV9; CDR3aa: ASSVGASSTGELF
abundance: few; v_gene: TRBV5-1; CDR3aa: ASSLGSSGRTETQY
abundance: -; v_gene: TRBV3-1/TRBV3-2; CDR3aa: ASSRGQGRDGYT
abundance: -; v_gene: TRBV5-1; CDR3aa: ASSSRLSTSGYEQY
abundance: -; v_gene: TRBV2; CDR3aa: ASRATGIRNSYNEQF
abundance: -; v_gene: TRBV12-3/TRBV12-4; CDR3aa: ASSQTGSRGYT
abundance: -; v_gene: TRBV7-9; CDR3aa: ASSPGTGTYNEQF
abundance: -; v_gene: TRBV6-1; CDR3aa: ASSEFSLHNEQF
abundance: -; v_gene: TRBV5-1; CDR3aa: ASGPSGRAPDTQY
abundance: -; v_gene: TRBV29-1; CDR3aa: SVRDTLNTEAF
abundance: -; v_gene: TRBV6-6; CDR3aa: ASSYSGGSYEQY
abundance: -; v_gene: TRBV5-1; CDR3aa: ASSPRGGEKLF
abundance: -; v_gene: TRBV10-3; CDR3aa: ASSGVTDTQY
abundance: few; v_gene: TRBV3-1/TRBV3-2; CDR3aa: ASSQGSGTPLH
abundance: -; v_gene: TRBV7-9; CDR3aa: ASSLRLESLPF
abundance: -; v_gene: TRBV27; CDR3aa: ASRPPGDNSPLH
abundance: few; v_gene: TRBV28; CDR3aa: ASRRGTSVGYEQF
abundance: large; v_gene: TRBV28; CDR3aa: ASTRTSQSEAF
abundance: -; v_gene: TRBV29-1; CDR3aa: SVEGGGNAYEQY
abundance: -; v_gene: TRBV5-1; CDR3aa: ASKVDRAPRGYT
abundance: -; v_gene: TRBV5-1; CDR3aa: ASSLGGPWQETQY
abundance: -; v_gene: TRBV27; CDR3aa: ASSLSVQGISPLH
abundance: -; v_gene: TRBV7-8; CDR3aa: ASSSSGRSYNEQF
abundance: -; v_gene: TRBV18; CDR3aa: ASSPSQVGNTEAF
abundance: once; v_gene: TRBV6-5; CDR3aa: ASRGVGEGASQH
abundance: -; v_gene: TRBV30; CDR3aa: AWSPRTYGEQY
abundance: -; v_gene: TRBV28; CDR3aa: ASTPQKGDEQY
abundance: few; v_gene: TRBV2; CDR3aa: ASTQGKETQY
abundance: -; v_gene: TRBV21-1; CDR3aa: ASRRGGQGGSGANVLT
abundance: once; v_gene: TRBV3-1/TRBV3-2; CDR3aa: ASSQYDSYQETQY
abundance: -; v_gene: TRBV2; CDR3aa: ASSDISSYEQY
abundance: few; v_gene: TRBV7-9; CDR3aa: ASSPPGWNTGELF
abundance: -; v_gene: TRBV28; CDR3aa: ASRRQGAPSTNEKLF
abundance: -; v_gene: TRBV6-5; CDR3aa: ASSLRGDTQY
abundance: -; v_gene: TRBV6-4; CDR3aa: ASSDRVEDEQF
abundance: -; v_gene: TRBV5-1; CDR3aa: ASSLRGRTGENEKLF
abundance: -; v_gene: TRBV5-1; CDR3aa: ASSYDDTGELF
abundance: once; v_gene: TRBV10-2; CDR3aa: ASSEPRGEQF
abundance: -; v_gene: TRBV10-3; CDR3aa: AISESGGENYGYT
abundance: -; v_gene: TRBV5-1; CDR3aa: ASSQDRVRYEQY
abundance: -; v_gene: TRBV19; CDR3aa: ASSSPNTGELF